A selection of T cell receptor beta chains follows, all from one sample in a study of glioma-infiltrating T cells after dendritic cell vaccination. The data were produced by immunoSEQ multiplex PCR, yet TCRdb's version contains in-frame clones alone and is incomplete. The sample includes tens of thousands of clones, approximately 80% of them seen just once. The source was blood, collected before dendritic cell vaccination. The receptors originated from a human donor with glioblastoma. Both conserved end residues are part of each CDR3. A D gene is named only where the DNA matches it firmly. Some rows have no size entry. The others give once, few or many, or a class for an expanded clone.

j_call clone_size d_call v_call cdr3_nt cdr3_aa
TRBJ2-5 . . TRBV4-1 TGCGCTTCGAGGGGGCAAGAGACCCAGTACTTC CASRGQETQYF
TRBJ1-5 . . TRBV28 TGTGCCAGCAGCGAGACAGGCAATCAGCCCCAGCATTTT CASSETGNQPQHF
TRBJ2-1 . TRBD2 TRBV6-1 TGTGCCAGCAGTGAAGGACTAGCAAAGCAGTTCTTC CASSEGLAKQFF
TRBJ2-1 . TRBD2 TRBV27 TGTGCCAGCAGTTACCGCGGGAGTAACAATGAGCAGTTCTTC CASSYRGSNNEQFF
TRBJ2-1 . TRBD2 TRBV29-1 TGCAGCGTTGGGCTAGCGGGATTCGATGAGCAGTTCTTC CSVGLAGFDEQFF
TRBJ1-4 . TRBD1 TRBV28 TGTGCCAGCAGTTTACCCGGAAGCGCCACAGGGGGTGAAAAACTGTTTTTT CASSLPGSATGGEKLFF
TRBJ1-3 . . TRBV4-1 TGCGCCAGCAGCCAAGGGGGAGAGGTGAACACCATATATTTT CASSQGGEVNTIYF
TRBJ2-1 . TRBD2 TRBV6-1 TGTGCCAGCAGTCCCCGAACGACTAGCAACGATGAGCAGTTCTTC CASSPRTTSNDEQFF
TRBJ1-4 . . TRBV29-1 TGCAGCGTTGAAATCGGGGGGGGAAAACTGTTTTTT CSVEIGGGKLFF
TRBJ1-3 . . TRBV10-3 TGTGCCATCAGGTCGGGGACTGGAAACACCATATATTTT CAIRSGTGNTIYF
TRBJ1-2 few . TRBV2 TGTGCCAGCATCGAGGGCAGGATTGGAGTAGGTTATGGCTACACCTTC CASIEGRIGVGYGYTF
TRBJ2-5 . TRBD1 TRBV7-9 TGTGCCAGCAGCTTAGCGTCTGGGACAGGGGGCGAGACCCAGTACTTC CASSLASGTGGETQYF
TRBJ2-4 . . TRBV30 TGTGCCTGGACCGGACTTGGGGGGAACATTCAGTACTTC CAWTGLGGNIQYF
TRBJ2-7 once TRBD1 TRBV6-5 TGTGCCCGCAGTTACCAGGGACAGGCCCGGGGAGAGCAGTACTTC CARSYQGQARGEQYF
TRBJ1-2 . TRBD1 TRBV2 TGTGCCAGCAGTGCTACCGGGACAGGGATCCTCAATGGCTACACCTTC CASSATGTGILNGYTF
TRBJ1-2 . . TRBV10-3 TGTGCCATCAGTGAGGAGGTGGGGCTGCATGGCTACACCTTC CAISEEVGLHGYTF